The TCR beta chain under discussion was sequenced for a study of early T cells in non-severe SARS-CoV-2 infection. Study-wide points: Lookups in VDJdb leaned toward anti-spike CD8 responses and missed private and CD4 specificities.

This clonotype has a handful of counts. Its antigen remains unidentified. The V gene's germline CDR1 is SGDLS and CDR2 YYNGEE. V was clipped by 4 bases and J by 4 bases; unmatched bases: 0. CDR3 length equals 14 residues. Individual cDNA molecules were tagged with unique molecular identifiers. One entry per CDR3 protein results from TCRdb running MiXCR on the 5' RACE reads. The table lists 60,000 to 70,000 distinct CDR3 sequences, approximately 9.2% of them singletons. V gene TRBV9 combines with J gene TRBJ2-2, with 11 bases that match TRBD2. The sample taken for sequencing was whole blood. The sequence was obtained from an adult who was a healthcare worker with PCR-confirmed SARS-CoV-2 infection or an uninfected control (not recorded which). DNA for the CDR3: TGTGCCAGCAGCACTAGCGGGAGCACCGGGGAGCTGTTTTTT. Encoded protein: CASSTSGSTGELFF.